The entry that follows covers one T cell receptor (beta chain) sequence. Its antigen is currently unknown. This sample is drawn from a study of blood T cells in healthy people across ages. Study results and limitations: Since the PBMCs were unsorted, naive and antigen-experienced cells could not be conclusively compared. The donors' CMV status was not determined, possibly confounding changes in expanded clonotypes.

Through a sample-barcoded 5' primer and a J-beta primer mix, a second PCR was run for roughly 6 to 12 cycles. Each CDR3 protein gets one entry after TCRdb re-called the 5' RACE reads with MiXCR. The data hold 790,000 or so distinct CDR3 sequences, with about 45% observed a single time. Germline CDR1 is LNHNV and CDR2 is YYDKDF (reference sequence). V shed 7 bases and J shed 2 bases, with 11 bases lying between them. The CDR3 spans 14 residues. Sequencing was carried out using blood. The gene calls are TRBV15 and TRBJ2-2; D might be TRBD1 (5 bases). This TCR derives from an elderly man in good health. CDR3 DNA sequence: TGTGCCACCACTAGTGGGGCCAACACCGGGGAGCTGTTTTTT. Amino acids: CATTSGANTGELFF.